This entry describes one T cell receptor (beta chain). These data come from a study of blood T cell repertoires in COVID-19. Study information: COVID-19 samples, acute and convalescent, were from the United States, Italy and Spain. PBMCs, B-cell-depleted T cells, or T cells provided the cDNA or gDNA that made up the material.

The CDR3 is 12 amino acids. The germline gives CDR1 ENHRY, CDR2 SYGVKD. V lost 4 bases, J lost 7 bases, and 10 bases lay in between. Original data processing: The authors estimated nucleated cell counts from reference gene primer amplification. Produced via immunoSEQ multiplex PCR; TCRdb's table is partial and in-frame only. The V and J calls and clone size were taken over from that table, and D and trimming were inferred from the DNA. In the table there are 200,000 to 300,000 clones, 75% to 90% of which are singletons. The chain links TRBV10-3 to TRBJ1-2; D unresolved. This TCR was recovered from a woman aged 40 to 50 who had recovered from COVID-19. The sample comprised peripheral blood. CDR3 sequence reads: CAISAGESGYTF. DNA of the CDR3: TGTGCCATCAGTGCCGGGGAGTCTGGCTACACCTTC.